The sequence of this T cell receptor beta chain was determined in a study of shared clonotypes between healthy human individuals. None of the donors, who were healthy HIV-negative adults, had recently had acute infections or vaccinations. Every one of the donors was a Caucasian adult that lived in Nashville, Tennessee. In the case of this clone: Its target is unknown.

CDR1 is SGHTA and CDR2 is FQGNSA in the germline V gene. The V end lost 5 bases, the J end lost 7 bases, and 15 bases lay between the germline ends. The CDR3 loop spans 14 amino acids. Once extracted for a subset, genomic DNA was divided evenly among several immunoSEQ plates. Method: immunoSEQ multiplex PCR; TCRdb's copy keeps in-frame clones and lacks some. This table has more than 2 million clones, approximately 95% appearing once. Whole-study results and caveats: It was the non-shared clonotypes that had lower generation probabilities than clonotypes shared by all four donors.

Source material: naive CD4+ T cells sorted from blood. This sample's subset: CD45RA+ positively selected. This TCR was sampled from a man aged 18 to 35 in good health. This sequence joins TRBV7-2 and TRBJ2-1; possible D gene TRBD2, 6 bases. The CDR3 region is CASSEGDWRNEQFF. Here the CDR3 DNA reads TGTGCCAGCAGCGAAGGGGACTGGAGGAATGAGCAGTTCTTC. Full variable domain (rest looked up from reference TRBV7-2 and TRBJ2-1): GAGVSQSPSNKVTEKGKDVELRCDPISGHTALYWYRQSLGQGLEFLIYFQGNSAPDKSGLPSDRFSAERTGGSVSTLTIQRTQQEDSAVYLCASSEGDWRNEQFFGPGTRLTVL.